The clone carrying this T cell receptor (beta chain) was observed a handful of times. This PCR relied on a set of 60 Vbeta primers and 13 Jbeta primers. Using immunoSEQ multiplex PCR, the repertoire was profiled, and TCRdb retains in-frame clones only, with some absent. Among around 170,000 clones, about 80% were seen once, and the ten largest hold about 1.5%. This entry belongs to a study of cytomegalovirus exposure and HLA in healthy donors. Per germline, CDR1 SGHTA and CDR2 FQGTGA. V gave up 5 bases and J gave up 5 bases; unmatched junction bases: 5. This CDR3 region has 15 residues. Every donor was a healthy person donating bone marrow.

Material for sequencing was PBMCs. The J gene is TRBJ2-1, the V gene TRBV7-3, with 11 bases lining up with TRBD2. The clonotype comes from a young man in good health and CMV-seronegative. CDR3 bases: TGTGCCAGCAGCCCCCTAGCGGGAGGTAACAATGAGCAGTTCTTC. It codes for CASSPLAGGNNEQFF.